Below, 7 T cell receptor beta chains from the same sample are listed, as sequenced in a study of blood T cell repertoires in COVID-19 (TCRdb year 2020). Library preparation used the immunoSEQ multiplex PCR assay. TCRdb mirrors the immuneACCESS table, restricted to in-frame sequences. Some clones are absent from its copies; in checked studies, under half trace to an unresolved V gene, and the reason for the others is unknown. Across this sample there are just over 300,000 clones, with 85% to 90% seen only once. 3.5% to 5% of the sample rests with the top ten. What was sequenced was PBMCs or T cells enriched from blood (not recorded which). The receptors stem from a man aged 30 to 39 who had recovered from COVID-19.

This chain uses TRBV20-1 with TRBJ1-1; no clear D. Germline-derived CDR1 and CDR2 are DFQATT and SNEGSKA (reference sequence). This CDR3 contains 11 residues. V gave up 0 bases and J gave up 5 bases, with 4 bases separating them. The CDR3 DNA reads TGCAGTGCTAGAGATAGAACTGAAGCTTTCTTT. It encodes CSARDRTEAFF.

V is TRBV24-1 and J is TRBJ1-5; the match to TRBD1 covers 9 bases. The junction had 8 bases not matched to a gene; V was cut back by 5 bases and J by 7 bases. The CDR3 is 15 amino acids. Germline CDR1 and CDR2: KGHDR and SFDVKD. The CDR3 loop reads CATSAGTGHEQPQHF. CDR3 sequence (DNA): TGTGCCACCAGTGCTGGGACAGGGCACGAACAGCCCCAGCATTTT.

The chain links TRBV7-8 to TRBJ1-2; the match to TRBD1 covers 7 bases. This CDR3 comprises 15 residues. Germline CDR1 reads SGHVS; CDR2 reads FQNEAQ. Losses at the gene ends were 2 bases for V and 4 bases for J; bases not matched to a gene: 7. The CDR3 DNA sequence: TGTGCCAGCAGCTTATCGACAGGGCTCGCCTATGGCTACACCTTC. Protein product: CASSLSTGLAYGYTF.

The rearrangement joins TRBV11-2 to TRBJ1-1; 7 positions agree with TRBD1. The CDR3 extends over 15 amino acids. Germline loops: CDR1 SGHAT, CDR2 FQNNGV. The trim removed 5 bases at V and 1 base at J, leaving 7 bases unmatched. The DNA for the CDR3 is TGTGCCAGCAGCGCCGCGGGACAGAAGAACACTGAAGCTTTCTTT. Translation gives CASSAAGQKNTEAFF. Drawing the rest from reference TRBV11-2 and TRBJ1-1, the complete variable domain is EAGVAQSPRYKIIEKRQSVAFWCNPISGHATLYWYQQILGQGPKLLIQFQNNGVVDDSQLPKDRFSAERLKGVDSTLKIQPAKLEDSAVYLCASSAAGQKNTEAFFGQGTRLTVV.

This chain uses TRBV5-1 with TRBJ2-7; a possible D gene is TRBD2 (5 bases). Trimming cost V 5 bases and J 7 bases, with 16 bases left between them. The CDR3 contains 13 residues. The germline gives CDR1 SGHRS, CDR2 YFSETQ. CDR3 loop: CASRLAELGEQYF. CDR3 nucleotide sequence: TGCGCCAGCAGGCTAGCCGAATTAGGGGAGCAGTACTTC.

DNA of the CDR3: TGTGCCAGCATACTAGTTGCCGGCCGGGAGCTGTTTTTT. It yields the protein CASILVAGRELFF. This sequence joins TRBV7-2 and TRBJ2-2; possibly TRBD2 for D (5 bases). V shed 7 bases and J shed 9 bases, with 15 bases lying between them. This CDR3 region has 13 residues. Per germline, CDR1 SGHTA and CDR2 FQGNSA.

This chain's CDR3 is CATSRVTSGRDEQYF. Written as DNA, the CDR3 is TGTGCCACCAGCAGAGTGACTAGCGGGAGGGACGAGCAGTACTTC. The genes are TRBV15 and TRBJ2-7; 14 bases are shared with TRBD2. Germline V gene data show CDR1 as LNHNV and CDR2 as YYDKDF (reference sequence). V was pared by 1 base and J by 5 bases, with 1 base of the junction left unmatched. CDR3 length equals 15 residues.